These 13 T cell receptor beta chains were all obtained from the same sample, sequenced in a study of T cells in Graves' hyperthyroidism and ophthalmopathy. The TCR beta CDR3 regions underwent amplification using RNA transcripts as the source. In the first-round RT-PCR of the TCR CDR3, the HTBI primer set was used. TCRdb re-analysed the multiplex PCR reads in MiXCR, keeping a single row per CDR3 protein. This repertoire shows roughly 100,000 distinct CDR3 sequences, 47% found once; its top ten account for under 30%. Sequenced sample: blood. These receptors originate from a man aged 35 to 55 with Graves' hyperthyroidism.

This clonotype was detected only a few times. V usage is TRBV2 and J usage is TRBJ2-7; D is possibly TRBD1 or TRBD2 (6 bases each). The CDR3 sequence is 19 residues long. CDR1 and CDR2 from the germline V gene are SNHLY and FYNNEI. V lost 6 bases and J 3 bases, leaving 30 bases between the germline ends. The CDR3 sequence: CASRSWGARAKKEIYEQYF. In DNA form, the CDR3 reads TGTGCCAGCAGATCATGGGGGGCGAGAGCGAAGAAAGAAATCTACGAGCAGTACTTC.

The CDR3 loop reads CTASTPPKGYEQYF. CDR3 coding DNA: TGTACCGCCAGCACCCCCCCAAAGGGGTACGAGCAGTACTTC. This chain links TRBV15 with TRBJ2-7; weak D call: TRBD1 (5 bases). Germline V gene sequence: CDR1 LNHNV, CDR2 YYDKDF (reference sequence). The CDR3 extends over 14 amino acids. Full variable domain (rest looked up from reference TRBV15 and TRBJ2-7): DAMVIQNPRYQVTQFGKPVTLSCSQTLNHNVMYWYQQKSSQAPKLLFHYYDKDFNNEADTPDNFQSRRPNTSFCFLDIRSPGLGDTAMYLCTASTPPKGYEQYFGPGTRLTVT.

The V gene is TRBV14, the J gene TRBJ2-5, with D perhaps given as TRBD1 or TRBD2 (6 bases each). The CDR3 has 13 residues. The germline V and J ends were trimmed by 1 base and 6 bases, with 9 bases remaining between them. Per germline, CDR1 SGHDN and CDR2 FVKESK. CDR3 in amino acids: CASSQGGAQTQYF. CDR3 DNA sequence: TGTGCCAGCAGCCAAGGGGGGGCGCAGACCCAGTACTTC.

Ten or more counts support this clonotype. Here the CDR3 DNA reads TGTGCCAGTTACAGGGGGCCTGGAAACACCATATATTTT. It is translated as CASYRGPGNTIYF. The chain joins TRBV6-5 to TRBJ1-3; TRBD1 matches at 9 bases. The germline V gene encodes CDR1 MNHEY and CDR2 SVGAGI. With V trimmed by 9 bases and J by 2 bases, 2 bases remained unmatched. This CDR3 comprises 13 residues.

This clonotype has ten or more counts. This chain connects TRBV19 to TRBJ1-4, with D perhaps TRBD1 (5 bases). The CDR3 is 14 amino acids. The V end lost 6 bases, the J end lost 2 bases, and 10 bases lay between the germline ends. Germline assignment: CDR1 LNHDA and CDR2 SQIVND (reference sequence). The CDR3 loop reads CASRQAVTNEKLFF. In DNA form, the CDR3 reads TGTGCCAGTAGACAGGCCGTTACTAATGAAAAACTGTTTTTT.

The rearrangement joins TRBV7-2 to TRBJ1-5; 9 bases line up with TRBD1. This CDR3 contains 15 residues. Germline-derived CDR1 and CDR2 are SGHTA and FQGNSA. The trim removed 1 base at V and 7 bases at J, leaving 5 bases unmatched. CDR3 in DNA: TGTGCCAGCAGCTTAGTGGGGACAGGGAGACAGCCCCAGCATTTT. As protein: CASSLVGTGRQPQHF.

The CDR3 nucleotides read TGTGCCAGCCCAAGACAGGCCCTAACCTACGAGCAGTACTTC. It codes for CASPRQALTYEQYF. This rearrangement joins TRBV2 to TRBJ2-7, with D tentatively TRBD1 (6 bases). Per the germline V gene, CDR1 is SNHLY and CDR2 is FYNNEI. The CDR3 runs to 14 residues. The V end lost 8 bases, the J end lost 2 bases, and 16 bases lay between the germline ends.

At least ten counts were recorded for this clonotype. This sequence joins TRBV11-2 and TRBJ2-5; D gene ambiguous. Trimming cost V 5 bases and J 6 bases, with 10 bases left between them. Germline-derived CDR1 and CDR2 are SGHAT and FQNNGV. The CDR3 has 12 amino acids. CDR3 DNA sequence: TGTGCCAGCAGCACCCAACGGAAGACCCAGTACTTC. Protein sequence: CASSTQRKTQYF. Combining the CDR3 with reference TRBV11-2 and TRBJ2-5 gives the whole variable domain EAGVAQSPRYKIIEKRQSVAFWCNPISGHATLYWYQQILGQGPKLLIQFQNNGVVDDSQLPKDRFSAERLKGVDSTLKIQPAKLEDSAVYLCASSTQRKTQYFGPGTRLLVL.

This chain connects TRBV7-2 to TRBJ2-1, with TRBD2 matching 11 bases. There are 16 residues in the CDR3. Trimming at V came to 5 bases and at J to 5 bases, leaving 8 bases not matched to a gene. Germline V gene lookup returns CDR1 SGHTA and CDR2 FQGNSA. In DNA form, the CDR3 reads TGTGCCAGCAGCCTACCGACTAGCGGGATTAACAATGAGCAGTTCTTC. This translates into CASSLPTSGINNEQFF.

This clonotype was found many times. The chain combines TRBV7-9 with TRBJ2-2; 11 bases line up with TRBD2. Per the germline V gene, CDR1 is SEHNR and CDR2 is FQNEAQ (reference sequence). The ends lost 5 bases at V and 5 bases at J; junction bases unmatched: 7. The CDR3 spans 16 residues. The CDR3: CASSPALAGDTGELFF. The DNA for the CDR3 is TGTGCCAGCAGCCCAGCACTAGCGGGGGATACCGGGGAGCTGTTTTTT.

Many counts were recorded for this clonotype. The rearrangement joins TRBV5-5 to TRBJ2-5; the match to TRBD2 covers 11 bases. The V and J ends lost 0 bases and 2 bases, in that order; junction bases with no gene match: 0. The CDR3 has 15 residues. Germline V gives CDR1 SGHKS, CDR2 YYEKEE (reference sequence). DNA for the CDR3: TGTGCCAGCAGCTTGGGACTAGCGGGGCAAGAGACCCAGTACTTC. Protein product: CASSLGLAGQETQYF.

This clonotype has ten or more counts. The V and J genes are TRBV20-1 and TRBJ1-1; TRBD1 might be the D (5 bases). This CDR3 spans 14 amino acids. The V gene lost 0 bases and the J gene lost 6 bases, with 14 bases spanning the gap. The germline CDR1 and CDR2 sequences are DFQATT and SNEGSKA (reference sequence). The CDR3 DNA follows: TGCAGTGCTAGAGATATACGTGGGGGGGCTGAAGCTTTCTTT. This encodes CSARDIRGGAEAFF.

This clonotype was seen many times. The rearrangement links TRBV19 to TRBJ2-5, with 11 bases matching TRBD1. Looked up from germline, CDR1 is LNHDA and CDR2 is SQIVND (reference sequence). V dropped 5 bases and J dropped 7; count of bases not matched to a gene: 3. The CDR3 consists of 13 residues. This CDR3 reads CASSSGTGGTQYF. In nucleotides, the CDR3 is TGTGCCAGTAGTTCAGGGACAGGGGGGACCCAGTACTTC.